Below, 15 T cell receptor beta chains from the same sample are listed, as sequenced in a study of shared clonotypes between healthy human individuals. TCRdb keeps only in-frame clones here, not all; method: immunoSEQ multiplex PCR. This sample yields millions of clones, of which roughly 95% are seen a single time; roughly 1.1% belongs to the top ten. The naive CD8 fraction comprised CD45RO-negative cells positively selected for CCR7 and excluded terminally differentiated effector memory CD45RA+ cells. Sample: naive CD8+ T cells sorted from blood. Receptor source: a man between 18 and 35 years old in good health.

The rearrangement links TRBV7-9 to TRBJ1-6; 7 nucleotides align to TRBD1. The CDR3 covers 14 residues. V gave up 6 bases and J gave up 7 bases; unmatched junction bases: 6. CDR1 SEHNR and CDR2 FQNEAQ come from the germline V gene (reference sequence). The DNA for the CDR3 is TGTGCCAGCAGTCCACAGGGGTTGAATTCACCCCTCCACTTT. Translating gives CASSPQGLNSPLHF.

The chain links TRBV7-9 to TRBJ1-2; a possible D gene is TRBD1 (6 bases). Deletions cut 1 base from V and 4 bases from J, with 10 bases between. The CDR3 length is 14 residues. Germline loops: CDR1 SEHNR, CDR2 FQNEAQ (reference sequence). The CDR3 loop is CASSLDRAAYGYTF. Written as DNA, the CDR3 is TGTGCCAGCAGCTTAGACAGGGCCGCCTATGGCTACACCTTC.

The chain uses TRBV19 and TRBJ1-2, with D tentatively TRBD1 (5 bases). Between the trimmed V and J ends, which lost 3 bases and 6 bases, there was a span of 17 bases. Germline CDR1 reads LNHDA; CDR2 reads SQIVND (reference sequence). CDR3 length: 15 residues. CDR3 in DNA: TGTGCCAGTAGTATTGGACCCCGTGGGGGGAATGGCTACACCTTC. The encoded protein is CASSIGPRGGNGYTF.

The rearrangement links TRBV13 to TRBJ2-2; TRBD2 aligns across 10 bases. This CDR3 has 15 residues. CDR1 PRHDT and CDR2 FYEKMQ come from the germline V gene (reference sequence). J was trimmed by 6 bases and V by 4 bases; bases with no gene match: 5. The DNA of the CDR3 is TGTGCCAGCAGCTCCCTTGGACTAGCGGCCGGGGAGCTGTTTTTT. This translates into CASSSLGLAAGELFF.

The CDR3 nucleotides are TGTGCCAGCAGCGGGGGACAGGGTACGCTTACCTACGAGCAGTACTTC. This encodes CASSGGQGTLTYEQYF. V is TRBV13 and J is TRBJ2-7; 9 nucleotides match TRBD1. CDR3 length: 16 residues. Trimming at V came to 5 bases and at J to 2 bases, leaving 10 bases not matched to a gene. CDR1 is PRHDT and CDR2 is FYEKMQ in the germline V gene (reference sequence).

The rearrangement joins TRBV7-2 to TRBJ2-1, with 13 bases identical to TRBD2. This CDR3 comprises 15 residues. CDR1 is SGHTA, CDR2 FQGNSA, per germline. V gave up 5 bases and J gave up 7 bases; unmatched junction bases: 5. The CDR3 sequence: CASSPGLAGRNEQFF. In DNA, the CDR3 is TGTGCCAGCAGCCCGGGACTAGCGGGAAGGAATGAGCAGTTCTTC.

The chain combines TRBV27 with TRBJ2-5; D gene ambiguous. Trimming stripped 8 bases from V and 5 bases from J, with 12 bases between. In germline, CDR1 is MNHEY, CDR2 SMNVEV (reference sequence). The CDR3 extends over 12 amino acids. This chain's CDR3 is CASSKTRETQYF. The DNA of the CDR3 is TGTGCCAGCTCTAAGACGCGGGAGACCCAGTACTTC.

The chain joins TRBV10-3 to TRBJ2-3, with 10 nucleotides matching TRBD1. CDR3 length: 17 residues. Per germline, CDR1 ENHRY and CDR2 SYGVKD. The V segment lost 6 bases and the J segment 8 bases; nucleotides outside the gene matches: 17. The CDR3 here is CAIRAPGTGAAWGTQYF. The CDR3, as DNA: TGTGCCATCAGGGCCCCCGGGACAGGGGCCGCCTGGGGTACGCAGTATTTT.

The chain couples TRBV11-2 to TRBJ1-1; 8 bases line up with TRBD1. V was clipped by 0 bases and J by 0 bases; unmatched bases: 6. Germline-derived CDR1 and CDR2 are SGHAT and FQNNGV. The CDR3 totals 17 residues. As DNA, the CDR3 is TGTGCCAGCAGCTTAGAGAGGACAGGGTCCATGAACACTGAAGCTTTCTTT. Protein product: CASSLERTGSMNTEAFF.

V is TRBV27 and J is TRBJ2-3; 7 bases align to TRBD1. The germline gives CDR1 MNHEY, CDR2 SMNVEV (reference sequence). The CDR3 spans 15 residues. V shed 6 bases, J shed 2 bases, and the junction held 8 bases outside the gene matches. The CDR3 sequence: CASRWTGGVTDTQYF. CDR3 nucleotide sequence: TGTGCCAGCAGGTGGACAGGTGGTGTCACAGATACGCAGTATTTT.

The chain uses TRBV15 and TRBJ2-7; TRBD1 matches 8 bases. CDR1 and CDR2 from the germline V gene are LNHNV and YYDKDF (reference sequence). CDR3 length: 16 residues. The junction had 10 bases not matched to a gene; V was cut back by 0 bases and J by 6 bases. CDR3 sequence: CATSRDLGTGASEQYF. CDR3 DNA: TGTGCCACCAGCAGAGATCTCGGGACAGGCGCGTCCGAGCAGTACTTC.

The chain carries TRBV7-9 and TRBJ2-7, with 12 bases fitting TRBD2. The CDR3 covers 15 residues. The V segment lost 4 bases and the J segment 5 bases; nucleotides outside the gene matches: 6. The germline V gene encodes CDR1 SEHNR and CDR2 FQNEAQ (reference sequence). The CDR3 coding sequence is TGTGCCAGCAGCTCGACTAGCGGGAGATGGGACGAGCAGTACTTC. Residues: CASSSTSGRWDEQYF.

The chain joins TRBV6-1 to TRBJ2-7, with D perhaps matching TRBD1 (6 bases). Germline CDR1 is MNHNS and CDR2 is SASEGT. V dropped 7 bases and J dropped 3 bases, with 13 bases sitting between them. This CDR3 contains 13 residues. For the CDR3, the DNA is TGTGCCAGCAACGACAGGACCCTCTACGAGCAGTACTTC. Translated: CASNDRTLYEQYF.

As DNA, the CDR3 is TGCGCCAGCAGCAAAAGCGGGAGGGCCTTGGACCAAGAGACCCAGTACTTC. Encoded protein: CASSKSGRALDQETQYF. This chain connects TRBV4-3 to TRBJ2-5; TRBD2 matches 10 bases. CDR3 length: 17 residues. V trimming: 5 bases; J trimming: 0 bases; junction bases outside the gene matches: 9. From germline, CDR1 is LGHNA and CDR2 YSLEER.

The CDR3 region is CASSSGGRVHPSQETQYF. For the CDR3, the DNA is TGTGCCAGCAGTTCTGGAGGAAGGGTACACCCTTCACAAGAGACCCAGTACTTC. V and J are TRBV5-4 and TRBJ2-5, with D possibly TRBD2 on 5 matching bases. The V end lost 5 bases, the J end lost 2 bases, and 25 bases lay between the germline ends. The CDR3 has 18 residues. CDR1 SGHNT and CDR2 YYREEE come from the germline V gene (reference sequence).